This TCR beta chain originates from a study of blood T cell repertoires in COVID-19. Study at large: T cells, B-cell-depleted T cells, or PBMCs supplied cDNA or gDNA.

Per the study methods: Estimation of nucleated cell counts relied on the amplification of reference gene primers. Clones were read by immunoSEQ multiplex PCR, and TCRdb kept only the in-frame ones, dropping some. V and J calls and clone size follow that table, whereas D and trimming were derived from the DNA. The repertoire holds more than 300,000 clones, with about 89% as singletons. Seattle patient enrollment occurred during active infection, with longitudinal follow-up thereafter. Per germline, CDR1 ENHRY and CDR2 SYGVKD. This CDR3 contains 14 residues. V lost 3 bases to trimming and J lost 4 bases; unmatched junction nucleotides: 6.

The sequence came from a woman under 40 with COVID-19, enrolled during active disease. Sequenced material: peripheral blood. The V call is TRBV10-3, the J call TRBJ2-7, with TRBD2 identical over 7 bases. The CDR3 spells CAISDTSAVYEQYF. Written as DNA, the CDR3 is TGTGCCATCAGTGACACTAGCGCAGTATACGAGCAGTACTTC.